The source of this T cell receptor (beta chain) is a study of blood T cell repertoires in COVID-19. CDR1 and CDR2 (germline): LNHDA, SQIVND (reference sequence). With 7 bases clipped from V and 8 bases from J, the junction kept 12 bases outside the gene matches. The CDR3 covers 14 residues. This clone is a singleton in its sample. In the original analysis: Amplification from reference gene primers served as the basis for estimated nucleated cell counts. Assay: immunoSEQ multiplex PCR; the TCRdb copy retains only in-frame clones and omits some. V and J calls and clone size are copied from that table; D and trimming were computed from the DNA. The table includes 65,000 or so clones, 87% detected once.

This TCR was sampled from a human donor with acute or convalescent COVID-19. The donor label of this sample is uncertain. Material for sequencing was peripheral blood. This chain joins TRBV19 and TRBJ2-3, with 7 nucleotides matching TRBD1. DNA for the CDR3: TGTGCCAGTACCAGAGGGGACAGCGATATTACGCAGTATTTT. It specifies CASTRGDSDITQYF.